The 10 T cell receptor beta chains listed next were all sequenced from one sample in a study of cytomegalovirus exposure and HLA in healthy donors. Libraries were prepared by immunoSEQ multiplex PCR; TCRdb keeps only in-frame clonotypes and omits some of them. The table records about 170,000 clones, approximately 86% of them present only once. The specimen was PBMCs. These receptors came from a woman aged 18-29 years in good health and CMV-seronegative.

The CDR3 is CASRGQLNSPLHF. CDR3 in DNA: TGTGCCAGCAGAGGACAACTGAATTCACCCCTCCACTTT. The genes are TRBV5-8 and TRBJ1-6, with D tentatively TRBD1 (5 bases). V was clipped by 5 bases and J by 7 bases, with 10 bases between them. Germline CDR1 reads SGHTS; CDR2 reads YDEGEE. The CDR3 is 13 amino acids.

V and J are TRBV5-6 and TRBJ2-3, with D possibly being TRBD2 (6 bases). Looked up from germline, CDR1 is SGHDT and CDR2 is YYEEEE. V was shortened by 5 bases and J by 2 bases, with 24 bases between the two germline ends. CDR3 length: 18 residues. The CDR3 nucleotides read TGTGCCAGCAGTTTCCCAGCGGACTCCGGGGGATCCACAGATACGCAGTATTTT. Amino acid sequence: CASSFPADSGGSTDTQYF.

The rearrangement uses TRBV30 and TRBJ1-3, with D hard to call. CDR3 size: 12 residues. The germline V gene has CDR1 GTSNPN and CDR2 SVGIG (reference sequence). The V end lost 3 bases, the J end lost 1 base, and 4 bases lay between the germline ends. This CDR3 is CAWRESGNTIYF. CDR3 sequence (DNA): TGTGCCTGGAGAGAGTCTGGAAACACCATATATTTT.

The chain links TRBV7-8 to TRBJ1-4; possibly TRBD1 for D (6 bases). The V gene's germline CDR1 is SGHVS and CDR2 FQNEAQ. The germline V and J ends were trimmed by 6 bases and 6 bases, with 14 bases remaining between them. This CDR3 region has 14 residues. CDR3 sequence (DNA): TGTGCCAGCAGAAAAGGGACATCTTATGAAAAACTGTTTTTT. Translating it yields CASRKGTSYEKLFF.

The J gene is TRBJ1-2, the V gene TRBV9; D is unresolved. From germline, CDR1 is SGDLS and CDR2 YYNGEE. Deletions cut 3 bases from V and 6 bases from J, with 6 bases between. CDR3 length: 11 residues. The CDR3 spells CASSASDGYTF. CDR3 nucleotides: TGTGCCAGCAGCGCTTCGGATGGCTACACCTTC.

The chain uses TRBV5-4 and TRBJ2-2, with D maybe TRBD2 (5 bases). Germline V gene sequence: CDR1 SGHNT, CDR2 YYREEE (reference sequence). The germline V and J ends were trimmed by 2 bases and 4 bases, with 12 bases remaining between them. The CDR3 sequence is 15 residues long. CDR3 sequence reads: CASSLSGIATGELFF. The CDR3 DNA reads TGTGCCAGCAGCTTATCGGGGATCGCCACCGGGGAGCTGTTTTTT.

V is TRBV27 and J is TRBJ2-7; TRBD1 aligns across 7 bases. CDR3 length: 15 residues. CDR1 is MNHEY, CDR2 SMNVEV, per germline (reference sequence). The V and J ends lost 3 bases and 2 bases, in that order; junction bases with no gene match: 7. In nucleotides, the CDR3 is TGTGCCAGCAGTTTCGGGACAGCGGTTACCTACGAGCAGTACTTC. Encoded protein: CASSFGTAVTYEQYF.

The rearrangement uses TRBV11-2 and TRBJ2-5; the D gene is possibly TRBD2 (5 bases). CDR3 size: 14 residues. CDR1 is SGHAT, CDR2 FQNNGV, per germline. The V end was cut by 1 base, the J end by 7 bases, with 13 bases between. The CDR3 sequence: CASSLAGYEGTQYF. The CDR3 DNA follows: TGTGCCAGCAGCTTAGCGGGGTATGAAGGGACCCAGTACTTC.

In the case of this clone: The sample contains more than one DNA sequence encoding this CDR3. The chain employs TRBV7-3 and TRBJ2-5, with D unclear. Between the trimmed V and J ends, which lost 1 base and 5 bases, there was a span of 5 bases. From germline, CDR1 is SGHTA and CDR2 FQGTGA. This CDR3 is built from 12 residues. CDR3 nucleotide sequence: TGTGCCAGCAGCTTAAATGGCGAGACCCAGTACTTC. Encoded protein: CASSLNGETQYF.

Here the CDR3 reads CASSPGLAGGPYNEQFF. The CDR3 coding sequence is TGTGCCAGCTCACCCGGACTAGCGGGAGGTCCCTACAATGAGCAGTTCTTC. The chain has TRBV18 and TRBJ2-1, with 14 bases fitting TRBD2. The germline gives CDR1 KGHSH, CDR2 LQKENI. This CDR3 region has 17 residues. The J segment lost 2 bases and the V segment lost 3 bases, leaving 3 bases of the junction unmatched.